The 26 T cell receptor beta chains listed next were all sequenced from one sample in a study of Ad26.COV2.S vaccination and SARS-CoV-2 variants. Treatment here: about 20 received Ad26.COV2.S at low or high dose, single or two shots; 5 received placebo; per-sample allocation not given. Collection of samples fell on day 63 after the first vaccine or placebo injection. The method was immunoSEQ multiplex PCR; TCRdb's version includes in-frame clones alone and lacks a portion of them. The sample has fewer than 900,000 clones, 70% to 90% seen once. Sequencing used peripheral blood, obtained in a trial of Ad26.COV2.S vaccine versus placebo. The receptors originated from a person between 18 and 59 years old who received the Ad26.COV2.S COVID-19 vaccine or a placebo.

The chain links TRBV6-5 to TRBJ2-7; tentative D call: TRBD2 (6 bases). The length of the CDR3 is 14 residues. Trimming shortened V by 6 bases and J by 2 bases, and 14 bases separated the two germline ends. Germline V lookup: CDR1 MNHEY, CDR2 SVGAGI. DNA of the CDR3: TGTGCCAGCAGCCCCCGGGACTTAACCTACGAGCAGTACTTC. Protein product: CASSPRDLTYEQYF.

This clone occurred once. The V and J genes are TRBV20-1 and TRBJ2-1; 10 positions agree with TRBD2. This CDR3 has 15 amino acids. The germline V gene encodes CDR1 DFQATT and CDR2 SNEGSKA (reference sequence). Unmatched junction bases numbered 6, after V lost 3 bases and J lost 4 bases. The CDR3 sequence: CSASPGTSEYNEQFF. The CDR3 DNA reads TGCAGTGCTAGTCCCGGGACTAGCGAATACAATGAGCAGTTCTTC.

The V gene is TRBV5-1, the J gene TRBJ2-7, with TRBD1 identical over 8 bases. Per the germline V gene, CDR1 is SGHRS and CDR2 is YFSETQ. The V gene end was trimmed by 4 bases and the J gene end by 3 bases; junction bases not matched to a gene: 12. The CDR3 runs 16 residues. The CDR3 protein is CASSLAPGQESYEQYF. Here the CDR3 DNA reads TGCGCCAGCAGCCTGGCCCCGGGACAGGAGAGCTACGAGCAGTACTTC.

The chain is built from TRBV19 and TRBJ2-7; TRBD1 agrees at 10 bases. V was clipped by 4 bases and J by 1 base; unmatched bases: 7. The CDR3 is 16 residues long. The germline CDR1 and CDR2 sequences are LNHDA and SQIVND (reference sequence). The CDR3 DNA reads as TGTGCCAGTAGTACCCCCGGACAGGGGGGTTCCTACGAGCAGTACTTC. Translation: CASSTPGQGGSYEQYF.

CDR3 amino acids: CASSQEAPLEQYF. In DNA form, the CDR3 reads TGTGCCAGCAGCCAAGAAGCTCCCCTCGAGCAGTACTTC. This chain uses TRBV14 with TRBJ2-7; D not resolved. V lost 0 bases and J lost 6, with 9 bases in between. CDR3 length: 13 amino acids. Germline lookup yields CDR1 SGHDN and CDR2 FVKESK.

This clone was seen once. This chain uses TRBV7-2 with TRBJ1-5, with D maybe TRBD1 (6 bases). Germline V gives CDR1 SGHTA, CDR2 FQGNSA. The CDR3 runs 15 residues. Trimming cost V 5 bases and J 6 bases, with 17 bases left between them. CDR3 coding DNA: TGTGCCAGCAGCCACCAGGGGCCTACCCTTCAGCCCCAGCATTTT. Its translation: CASSHQGPTLQPQHF.

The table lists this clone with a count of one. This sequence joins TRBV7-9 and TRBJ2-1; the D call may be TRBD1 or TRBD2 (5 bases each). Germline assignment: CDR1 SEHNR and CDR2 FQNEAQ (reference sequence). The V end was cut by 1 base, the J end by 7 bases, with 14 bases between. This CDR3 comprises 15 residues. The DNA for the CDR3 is TGTGCCAGCAGCTTAGGGGTAGGGGAGTGGAATGAGCAGTTCTTC. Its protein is CASSLGVGEWNEQFF.

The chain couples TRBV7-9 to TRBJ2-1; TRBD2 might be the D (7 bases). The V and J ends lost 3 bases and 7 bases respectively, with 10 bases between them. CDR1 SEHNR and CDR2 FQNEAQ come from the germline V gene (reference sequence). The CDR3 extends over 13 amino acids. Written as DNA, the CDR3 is TGTGCCAGCAGCTTCGGGGGGCGAAATGAGCAGTTCTTC. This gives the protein CASSFGGRNEQFF.

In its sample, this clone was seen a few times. CDR3 sequence reads: CASSPGTGLVQPQHF. As DNA, the CDR3 is TGTGCCAGTAGTCCCGGGACAGGGTTGGTTCAGCCCCAGCATTTT. The J gene is TRBJ1-5, the V gene TRBV19; 9 nucleotides line up with TRBD1. This CDR3 has 15 amino acids. Germline CDR1 and CDR2: LNHDA and SQIVND (reference sequence). V lost 5 bases to trimming and J lost 6 bases; unmatched junction nucleotides: 8.

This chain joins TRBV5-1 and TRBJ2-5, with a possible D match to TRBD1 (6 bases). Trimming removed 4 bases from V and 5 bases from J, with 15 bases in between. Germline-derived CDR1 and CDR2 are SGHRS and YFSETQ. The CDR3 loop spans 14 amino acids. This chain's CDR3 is CASSHTGQGETQYF. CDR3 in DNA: TGCGCCAGCAGCCATACAGGGCAGGGGGAGACCCAGTACTTC.

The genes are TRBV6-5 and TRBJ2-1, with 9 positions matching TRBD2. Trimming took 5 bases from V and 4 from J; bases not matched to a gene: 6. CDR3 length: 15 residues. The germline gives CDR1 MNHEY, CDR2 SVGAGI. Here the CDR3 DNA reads TGTGCCAGCAGTCCAAGCGGGGGGTTATACAATGAGCAGTTCTTC. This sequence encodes CASSPSGGLYNEQFF.

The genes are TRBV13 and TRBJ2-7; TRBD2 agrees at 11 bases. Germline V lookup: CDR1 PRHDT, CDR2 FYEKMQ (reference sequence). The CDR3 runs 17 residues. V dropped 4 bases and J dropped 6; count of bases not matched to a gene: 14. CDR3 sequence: CASSSPYSGRELVEQYF. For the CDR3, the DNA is TGTGCCAGCAGCTCCCCCTATAGCGGGAGGGAGTTGGTCGAGCAGTACTTC.

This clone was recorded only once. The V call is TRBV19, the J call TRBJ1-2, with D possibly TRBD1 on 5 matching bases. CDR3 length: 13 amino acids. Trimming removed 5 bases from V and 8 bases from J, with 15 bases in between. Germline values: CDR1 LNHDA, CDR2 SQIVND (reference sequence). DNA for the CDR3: TGTGCCAGTAGTGGGACGGACCGGCACGGCTACACCTTC. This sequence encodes CASSGTDRHGYTF. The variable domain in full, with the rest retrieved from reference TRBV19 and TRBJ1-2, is DGGITQSPKYLFRKEGQNVTLSCEQNLNHDAMYWYRQDPGQGLRLIYYSQIVNDFQKGDIAEGYSVSREKKESFPLTVTSAQKNPTAFYLCASSGTDRHGYTFGSGTRLTVV.

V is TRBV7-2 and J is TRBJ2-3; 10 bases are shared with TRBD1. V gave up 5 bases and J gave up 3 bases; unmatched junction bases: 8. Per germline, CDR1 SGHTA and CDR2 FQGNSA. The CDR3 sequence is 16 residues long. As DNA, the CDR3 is TGTGCCAGCAGCCAGGGGACGGGACAGGGGACAGATACGCAGTATTTT. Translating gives CASSQGTGQGTDTQYF. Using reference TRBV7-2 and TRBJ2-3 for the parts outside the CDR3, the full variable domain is GAGVSQSPSNKVTEKGKDVELRCDPISGHTALYWYRQSLGQGLEFLIYFQGNSAPDKSGLPSDRFSAERTGGSVSTLTIQRTQQEDSAVYLCASSQGTGQGTDTQYFGPGTRLTVL.

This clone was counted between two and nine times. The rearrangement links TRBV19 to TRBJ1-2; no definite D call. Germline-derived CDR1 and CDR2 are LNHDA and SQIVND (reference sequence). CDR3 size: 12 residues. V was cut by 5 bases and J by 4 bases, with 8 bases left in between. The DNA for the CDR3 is TGTGCCAGTAGTTATAACCTCTATGGCTACACCTTC. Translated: CASSYNLYGYTF.

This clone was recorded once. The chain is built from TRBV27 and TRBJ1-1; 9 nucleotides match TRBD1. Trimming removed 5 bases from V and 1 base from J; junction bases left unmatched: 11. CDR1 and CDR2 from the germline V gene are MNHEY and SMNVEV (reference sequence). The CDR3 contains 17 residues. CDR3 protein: CASSLLPGGQGNTEAFF. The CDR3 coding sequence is TGTGCCAGCAGTCTACTCCCGGGGGGACAGGGGAACACTGAAGCTTTCTTT.

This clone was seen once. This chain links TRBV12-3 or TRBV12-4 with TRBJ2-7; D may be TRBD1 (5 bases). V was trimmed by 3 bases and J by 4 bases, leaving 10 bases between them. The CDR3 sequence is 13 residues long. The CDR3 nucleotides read TGTGCCAGCAGTTTGTTTGCAGGGTACGAGCAGTACTTC. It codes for CASSLFAGYEQYF.

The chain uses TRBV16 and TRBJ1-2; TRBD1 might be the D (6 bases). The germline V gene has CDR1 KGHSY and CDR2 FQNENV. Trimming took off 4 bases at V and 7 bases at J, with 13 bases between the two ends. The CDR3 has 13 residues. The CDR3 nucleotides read TGTGCCAGCAGCCTCCGGGGGGGCAGTGGCTACACCTTC. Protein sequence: CASSLRGGSGYTF.

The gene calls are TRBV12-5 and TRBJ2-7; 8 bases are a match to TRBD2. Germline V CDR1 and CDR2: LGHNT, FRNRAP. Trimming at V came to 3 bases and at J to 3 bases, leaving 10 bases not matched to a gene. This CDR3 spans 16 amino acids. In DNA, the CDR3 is TGTGCTAGTGGTTTTCAAACGGGACTAGAACTCTACGAGCAGTACTTC. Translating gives CASGFQTGLELYEQYF.

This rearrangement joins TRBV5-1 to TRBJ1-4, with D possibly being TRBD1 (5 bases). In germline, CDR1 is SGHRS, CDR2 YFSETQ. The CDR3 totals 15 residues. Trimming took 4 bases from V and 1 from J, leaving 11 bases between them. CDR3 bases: TGCGCCAGCAGCCGGGGCCCGGGAACTAATGAAAAACTGTTTTTT. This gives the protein CASSRGPGTNEKLFF.

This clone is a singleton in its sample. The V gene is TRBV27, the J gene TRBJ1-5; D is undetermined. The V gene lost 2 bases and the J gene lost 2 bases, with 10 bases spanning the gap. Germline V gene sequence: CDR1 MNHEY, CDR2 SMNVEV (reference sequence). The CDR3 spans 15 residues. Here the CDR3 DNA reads TGTGCCAGCAGTTTAGAGGGAATAGGCAATCAGCCCCAGCATTTT. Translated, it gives CASSLEGIGNQPQHF.

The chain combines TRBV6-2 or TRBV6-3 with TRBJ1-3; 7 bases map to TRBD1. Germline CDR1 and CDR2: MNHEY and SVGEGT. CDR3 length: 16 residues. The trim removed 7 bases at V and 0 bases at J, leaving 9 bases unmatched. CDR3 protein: CASNPGQRFSGNTIYF. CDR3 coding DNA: TGTGCCAGCAACCCGGGACAGAGGTTCTCTGGAAACACCATATATTTT.

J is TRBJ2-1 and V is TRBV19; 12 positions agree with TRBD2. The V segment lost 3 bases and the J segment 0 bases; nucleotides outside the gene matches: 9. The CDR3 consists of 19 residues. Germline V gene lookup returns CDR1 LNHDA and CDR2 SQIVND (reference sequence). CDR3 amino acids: CASSMGLAGGFPSYNEQFF. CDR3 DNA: TGTGCCAGTAGTATGGGCCTAGCGGGAGGGTTCCCCTCCTACAATGAGCAGTTCTTC. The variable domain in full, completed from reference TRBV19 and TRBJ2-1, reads DGGITQSPKYLFRKEGQNVTLSCEQNLNHDAMYWYRQDPGQGLRLIYYSQIVNDFQKGDIAEGYSVSREKKESFPLTVTSAQKNPTAFYLCASSMGLAGGFPSYNEQFFGPGTRLTVL.

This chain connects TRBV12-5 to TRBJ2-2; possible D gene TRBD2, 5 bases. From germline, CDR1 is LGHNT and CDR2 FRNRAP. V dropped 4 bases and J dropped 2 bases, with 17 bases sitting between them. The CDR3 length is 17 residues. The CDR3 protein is CASGSFRTVLNTGELFF. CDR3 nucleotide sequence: TGTGCTAGTGGTTCGTTTCGGACTGTCCTAAACACCGGGGAGCTGTTTTTT.

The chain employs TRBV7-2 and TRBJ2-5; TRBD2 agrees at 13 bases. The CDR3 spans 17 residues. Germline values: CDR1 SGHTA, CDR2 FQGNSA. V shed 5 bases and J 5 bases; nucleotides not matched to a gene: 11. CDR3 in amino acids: CASSIWGLAGRKETQYF. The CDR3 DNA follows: TGTGCCAGCAGCATCTGGGGACTAGCGGGACGCAAGGAGACCCAGTACTTC.

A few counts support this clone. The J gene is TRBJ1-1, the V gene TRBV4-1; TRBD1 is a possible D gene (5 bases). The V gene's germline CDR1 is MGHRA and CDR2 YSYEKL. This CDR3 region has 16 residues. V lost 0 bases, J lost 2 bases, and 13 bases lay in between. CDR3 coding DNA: TGCGCCAGCAGCCAAGATCGGGGCAGGGCCAACACTGAAGCTTTCTTT. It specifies CASSQDRGRANTEAFF.